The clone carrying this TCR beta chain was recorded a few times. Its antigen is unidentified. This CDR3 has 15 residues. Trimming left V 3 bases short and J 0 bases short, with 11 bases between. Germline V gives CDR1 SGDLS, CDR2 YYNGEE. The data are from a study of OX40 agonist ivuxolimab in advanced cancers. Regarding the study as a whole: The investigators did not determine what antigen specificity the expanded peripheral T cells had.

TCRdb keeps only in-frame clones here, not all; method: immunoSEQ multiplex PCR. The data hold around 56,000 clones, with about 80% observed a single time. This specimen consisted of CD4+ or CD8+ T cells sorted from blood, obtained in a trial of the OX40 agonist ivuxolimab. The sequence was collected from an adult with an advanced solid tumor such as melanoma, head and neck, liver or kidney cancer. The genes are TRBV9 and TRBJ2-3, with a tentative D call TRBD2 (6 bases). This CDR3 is CASSGSGTSTDTQYF. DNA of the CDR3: TGTGCCAGCAGCGGATCCGGGACTAGCACAGATACGCAGTATTTT.